This TCR beta chain is drawn from a study of blood T cell repertoires in COVID-19. Background on the study: Donors in the United States, Italy and Spain gave samples during acute or convalescent COVID-19. PBMCs, B-cell-depleted T cells, or T cells provided the cDNA or gDNA that made up the material.

Original data processing: Cell counts per sample came from amplifying reference gene primers. Here immunoSEQ multiplex PCR was the method, and the copy in TCRdb shows in-frame clones only, minus some. The V and J calls and clone size are taken from that table; D and trimming were inferred from the DNA. The data contain about 250,000 clones, around 88% of them singletons. The trim removed 1 base at V and 1 base at J, leaving 3 bases unmatched. The CDR3 spans 15 residues. Germline CDR1 reads SGHDT; CDR2 reads YYEEEE. The clonotype originates from a man in his forties with active or convalescent COVID-19. V and J are TRBV5-6 and TRBJ2-3, with TRBD2 matching over 7 bases. Input material: peripheral blood. CDR3 DNA: TGTGCCAGCAGCTTGCGGGCGGGGGGCACAGATACGCAGTATTTT. The encoded protein is CASSLRAGGTDTQYF.